The 10 T cell receptor beta chains listed next were all sequenced from one sample in a study of T cells after yellow fever vaccination (dated by TCRdb to between 2018 and 2020). Receptor libraries were prepared by 5' RACE. The run used an Illumina HiSeq 2500. In TCRdb, the public reads were trimmed at Q25 with fastp and aligned with MiXCR, with productive beta chains retained. CDR3 protein duplicates are merged, each entry listing the most common genes and DNA. This sample gives more than 95,000 distinct CDR3 sequences in total; about 7.8% of them show up just once. 2.7% of the sample comes from the top ten. The treatment or condition label corresponds to: live attenuated yellow fever vaccine strain. The sequencing used CD4+ T cells sorted from PBMCs, collected roughly 45 days after the first yellow fever vaccination. The receptor source for this set is a man aged 18 to 30 who received the YFV17D yellow fever vaccine.

This clonotype was counted between two and nine times. The chain links TRBV5-4 to TRBJ2-7, with D tentatively TRBD2 (6 bases). CDR1 SGHNT and CDR2 YYREEE come from the germline V gene (reference sequence). This CDR3 is 12 amino acids long. Trimming removed 3 bases at V and 6 bases at J, with 10 bases between. This CDR3 reads CASSSNGGEQYV. Written as DNA, the CDR3 is TGTGCCAGCAGCTCTAACGGGGGCGAGCAGTACGTC.

This clonotype was counted many times. This sequence joins TRBV7-6 and TRBJ1-3, with D uncertain. This CDR3 spans 16 amino acids. Germline CDR1 and CDR2: SGHVS and FNYEAQ. V was trimmed by 5 bases and J by 0 bases, leaving 14 bases between them. The CDR3 DNA sequence: TGTGCCAGCAGCGCGAGATTGGACCGCTCTGGAAACACCATATATTTT. As protein: CASSARLDRSGNTIYF. The variable domain in full, completed from reference TRBV7-6 and TRBJ1-3, reads GAGVSQSPRYKVTKRGQDVALRCDPISGHVSLYWYRQALGQGPEFLTYFNYEAQQDKSGLPNDRFSAERPEGSISTLTIQRTEQRDSAMYRCASSARLDRSGNTIYFGEGSWLTVV.

Ten or more counts support this clonotype. This rearrangement joins TRBV5-1 to TRBJ1-1; maybe TRBD1 (6 bases). Germline V CDR1 and CDR2: SGHRS, YFSETQ. The V end lost 0 bases, the J end lost 10 bases, and 13 bases lay between the germline ends. This CDR3 region has 13 residues. The CDR3 DNA sequence: TGCGCCAGCAGCTTGGAGGGGGACGTAAGAGCTTTCTTT. Its translation: CASSLEGDVRAFF.

This clonotype was counted at least ten times. V is TRBV7-2 and J is TRBJ2-5; TRBD1 aligns across 7 bases. This CDR3 is built from 13 residues. Trimming removed 11 bases from V and 7 bases from J; junction bases left unmatched: 13. Germline CDR1 SGHTA, CDR2 FQGNSA. This chain's CDR3 is CASTTGRSATQYF. CDR3 coding DNA: TGTGCCTCCACGACAGGGCGGTCAGCGACCCAGTACTTC.

This clonotype was seen many times. This chain links TRBV24-1 with TRBJ1-1; D remains unclear. Trimming stripped 0 bases from V and 1 base from J, with 2 bases between. Germline CDR1 is KGHDR and CDR2 is SFDVKD. The CDR3 extends over 13 amino acids. CDR3 loop: CATSDLENTEAFF. CDR3 nucleotide sequence: TGTGCCACCAGTGATTTGGAGAACACTGAAGCTTTCTTT.

This clonotype was counted at least ten times. The J gene is TRBJ1-4, the V gene TRBV5-6, with D perhaps TRBD1 (6 bases). Germline CDR1 is SGHDT and CDR2 is YYEEEE. V was shortened by 4 bases and J by 5 bases, with 15 bases between the two germline ends. The CDR3 loop spans 15 amino acids. In DNA, the CDR3 is TGTGCCAGCAGCCCCCGGACAGCAGACAATGAAAAACTGTTTTTT. Protein: CASSPRTADNEKLFF.

This clonotype has ten or more counts. The J gene is TRBJ2-5, the V gene TRBV6-5; the match to TRBD1 covers 8 bases. Germline lookup yields CDR1 MNHEY and CDR2 SVGAGI. Trimming took 6 bases from V and 9 from J; bases not matched to a gene: 9. The length of the CDR3 is 13 residues. The CDR3 nucleotides read TGTGCCAGCAGCCCCGGACAGGGCCAGTCCCAGTACTTC. The encoded protein is CASSPGQGQSQYF.

There are many counts of this clonotype. V and J are TRBV27 and TRBJ2-6; tentative D call: TRBD1 (6 bases). V was shortened by 10 bases and J by 3 bases, with 10 bases between the two germline ends. The CDR3 extends over 13 amino acids. The V gene's germline CDR1 is MNHEY and CDR2 SMNVEV (reference sequence). The CDR3, as DNA: TGTGCCATTGGGACATATGGGGCCAACGTCCTGACTTTC. Translation gives CAIGTYGANVLTF.

This clonotype showed up just a few times. This chain joins TRBV4-1 and TRBJ1-3, with no clear D. This CDR3 has 14 residues. Germline lookup yields CDR1 MGHRA and CDR2 YSYEKL. Trimming took 0 bases from V and 4 from J, leaving 7 bases between them. DNA of the CDR3: TGCGCCAGCAGCCAAGAACCCGGGGGAAACACCATATATTTT. It is translated as CASSQEPGGNTIYF.

This clonotype occurred many times. The V call is TRBV4-3, the J call TRBJ1-4, with D possibly TRBD1 on 6 matching bases. The ends were cut back, 1 base at V and 8 bases at J, with 17 bases in the middle. The CDR3 is 16 residues long. The germline gives CDR1 LGHNA, CDR2 YSLEER. DNA of the CDR3: TGCGCCAGCAGCCAAGGCCACAGGGACGTTAGGGAAAAACTGTTTTTT. Translated, it gives CASSQGHRDVREKLFF.